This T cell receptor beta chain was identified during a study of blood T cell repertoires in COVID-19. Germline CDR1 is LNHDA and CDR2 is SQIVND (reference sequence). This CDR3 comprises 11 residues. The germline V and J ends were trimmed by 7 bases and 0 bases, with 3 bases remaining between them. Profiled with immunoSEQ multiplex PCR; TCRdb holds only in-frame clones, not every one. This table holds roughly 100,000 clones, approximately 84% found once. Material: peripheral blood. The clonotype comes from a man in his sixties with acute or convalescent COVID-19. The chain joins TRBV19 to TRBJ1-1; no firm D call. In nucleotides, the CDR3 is TGTGCCAGTATATTGAACACTGAAGCTTTCTTT. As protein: CASILNTEAFF.